The clone carrying this T cell receptor (beta chain) showed up just a few times. This sample is part of a study of control samples from healthy donors and cancer patients. The CDR3 covers 15 residues. Trimming stripped 1 base from V and 2 bases from J, with 10 bases between. In germline, CDR1 is SEHNR, CDR2 FQNEAQ (reference sequence). Sequencing used immunoSEQ multiplex PCR; TCRdb keeps in-frame clones, though not all of them. In the table there are tens of thousands of clones, about 87% of which are singletons. Material: blood. The chain couples TRBV7-9 to TRBJ2-3, with D possibly matching TRBD2 (6 bases). The receptor's source is a woman aged 70-85 years in good health. For the CDR3, the DNA is TGTGCCAGCAGCTTAGGACTAGGTTTCACAGATACGCAGTATTTT. This gives the protein CASSLGLGFTDTQYF.